Below are 32 T cell receptor beta chains sequenced from a single sample in a study of graft-versus-host responses after intestinal transplantation. The repertoire was sequenced with immunoSEQ multiplex PCR; TCRdb's copy has only in-frame clones and lacks some. This sample yields under 30,000 clones, of which over 85% are seen a single time; less than 1% belongs to the top ten. The sample consisted of PBMCs, taken approximately 30 days after intestinal transplant. These receptors originate from a human patient who received an intestinal transplant, so some T cells may come from the graft donor.

The V and J genes are TRBV4-1 and TRBJ2-7; possibly TRBD2 for D (5 bases). CDR1 MGHRA and CDR2 YSYEKL come from the germline V gene. The CDR3 is made up of 13 amino acids. V shed 1 base and J shed 7 bases, with 11 bases lying between them. CDR3 in DNA: TGCGCCAGCAGCCAAGGCTCGACGGGGGAGCAGTACTTC. Encoded protein: CASSQGSTGEQYF.

The J gene is TRBJ2-3, the V gene TRBV7-9, with 10 bases identical to TRBD2. Unmatched junction bases numbered 6, after V lost 4 bases and J lost 2 bases. The V gene's germline CDR1 is SEHNR and CDR2 FQNEAQ (reference sequence). This CDR3 has 16 amino acids. The CDR3 nucleotides read TGTGCCAGCAGCTCCCTCAGCGGGAGGGTCACAGATACGCAGTATTTT. It specifies CASSSLSGRVTDTQYF.

V usage is TRBV6-1 and J usage is TRBJ2-7; maybe TRBD2 (5 bases). The CDR3 has 11 residues. The germline CDR1 and CDR2 sequences are MNHNS and SASEGT. The V end lost 4 bases, the J end lost 12 bases, and 13 bases lay between the germline ends. CDR3 in amino acids: CASSVEGRWYF. The CDR3 bases are TGTGCCAGCAGTGTCGAGGGAAGGTGGTACTTC.

V and J are TRBV5-4 and TRBJ1-1, with D unresolved. In germline, CDR1 is SGHNT, CDR2 YYREEE (reference sequence). V lost 2 bases and J 1 base, leaving 9 bases between the germline ends. The CDR3 consists of 14 residues. This chain's CDR3 is CASSFRTSNTEAFF. The CDR3 coding sequence is TGTGCCAGCAGCTTTAGGACCTCGAACACTGAAGCTTTCTTT.

This rearrangement joins TRBV7-2 to TRBJ2-3; D unresolved. V was trimmed by 5 bases and J by 2 bases, leaving 14 bases between them. This CDR3 has 15 residues. Germline loops: CDR1 SGHTA, CDR2 FQGNSA. CDR3 sequence: CASSMLGEDTDTQYF. Here the CDR3 DNA reads TGTGCCAGCAGCATGCTAGGAGAGGACACAGATACGCAGTATTTT. Together with reference TRBV7-2 and TRBJ2-3, the CDR3 gives the full variable domain: GAGVSQSPSNKVTEKGKDVELRCDPISGHTALYWYRQSLGQGLEFLIYFQGNSAPDKSGLPSDRFSAERTGGSVSTLTIQRTQQEDSAVYLCASSMLGEDTDTQYFGPGTRLTVL.

This chain uses TRBV5-6 with TRBJ2-5; possible D gene TRBD1, 6 bases. The CDR3 loop spans 15 amino acids. Germline V gene sequence: CDR1 SGHDT, CDR2 YYEEEE. V lost 2 bases and J 3 bases, leaving 14 bases between the germline ends. The CDR3 sequence: CASSFPGHTKETQYF. The CDR3 DNA sequence: TGTGCCAGCAGCTTTCCGGGACACACTAAAGAGACCCAGTACTTC.

The rearrangement links TRBV27 to TRBJ2-1; perhaps TRBD2 as D (7 bases). V lost 0 bases to trimming and J lost 4 bases, with 13 bases between them. The CDR3 is made up of 16 amino acids. CDR1 is MNHEY, CDR2 SMNVEV, per germline (reference sequence). The CDR3 here is CASSLSGGRGYNEQFF. The CDR3 nucleotides are TGTGCCAGCAGTTTATCAGGGGGGCGGGGGTACAATGAGCAGTTCTTC.

The rearrangement joins TRBV7-9 to TRBJ2-2; 8 bases agree with TRBD1. Germline loops: CDR1 SEHNR, CDR2 FQNEAQ (reference sequence). Unmatched junction bases numbered 7, after V lost 6 bases and J lost 4 bases. CDR3 length: 15 residues. The CDR3 loop reads CASRTKGQATGELFF. CDR3 nucleotide sequence: TGTGCCAGCAGGACTAAGGGACAGGCCACCGGGGAGCTGTTTTTT.

This clone was counted between two and nine times. This sequence joins TRBV2 and TRBJ2-7; no clear D. V gave up 4 bases and J gave up 2 bases, with 12 bases separating them. Per the germline V gene, CDR1 is SNHLY and CDR2 is FYNNEI. CDR3 length: 14 amino acids. The CDR3, as DNA: TGTGCCAGCAGTGTTAAGGCGGAGACCTACGAGCAGTACTTC. Translated, it gives CASSVKAETYEQYF.

The chain combines TRBV7-8 with TRBJ2-2; D possibly uses TRBD1 or TRBD2 (6 bases each). Trimming removed 4 bases from V and 2 bases from J, with 11 bases in between. The germline CDR1 and CDR2 sequences are SGHVS and FQNEAQ. The length of the CDR3 is 15 residues. CDR3 coding DNA: TGTGCCAGCAGCTCTAGGGGGACTAACACCGGGGAGCTGTTTTTT. This encodes CASSSRGTNTGELFF.

The chain employs TRBV7-8 and TRBJ2-7, with TRBD2 identical over 7 bases. V trimming: 5 bases; J trimming: 0 bases; junction bases outside the gene matches: 4. Germline CDR1 and CDR2: SGHVS and FQNEAQ. There are 14 residues in the CDR3. In DNA form, the CDR3 reads TGTGCCAGCAGCCCTAGCGGCAGCTCCTACGAGCAGTACTTC. As protein: CASSPSGSSYEQYF. The entire variable domain, with the rest obtained from reference TRBV7-8 and TRBJ2-7, is as follows: GAGVSQSPRYKVAKRGQDVALRCDPISGHVSLFWYQQALGQGPEFLTYFQNEAQLDKSGLPSDRFFAERPEGSVSTLKIQRTQQEDSAVYLCASSPSGSSYEQYFGPGTRLTVT.

This chain links TRBV19 with TRBJ1-1; D remains ambiguous. The CDR3 covers 14 residues. Germline CDR1 LNHDA, CDR2 SQIVND (reference sequence). Trimming cost V 5 bases and J 1 base, with 11 bases left between them. The CDR3: CASSRQQWNTEAFF. CDR3 in DNA: TGTGCCAGTAGTCGGCAACAGTGGAACACTGAAGCTTTCTTT.

This clone was picked up one time. The V gene is TRBV27, the J gene TRBJ2-3; D might be TRBD1 (6 bases). V lost 4 bases and J 5 bases, leaving 16 bases between the germline ends. This CDR3 has 15 residues. Germline V CDR1 and CDR2: MNHEY, SMNVEV (reference sequence). CDR3 in amino acids: CASSWGPALLDTQYF. In DNA form, the CDR3 reads TGTGCCAGCAGTTGGGGGCCCGCCCTCCTAGATACGCAGTATTTT.

This chain links TRBV6-5 with TRBJ2-6; no definite D call. V lost 2 bases to trimming and J lost 0 bases, with 2 bases between them. CDR1 is MNHEY, CDR2 SVGAGI, per germline. There are 14 residues in the CDR3. The CDR3 is CASSYASGANVLTF. The CDR3 coding sequence is TGTGCCAGCAGTTACGCCTCTGGGGCCAACGTCCTGACTTTC.

V and J are TRBV28 and TRBJ2-7, with D perhaps matching TRBD2 (6 bases). Germline V gene data show CDR1 as MDHEN and CDR2 as SYDVKM. There are 13 residues in the CDR3. V was cut by 6 bases and J by 1 base, with 10 bases left in between. The CDR3 DNA reads TGTGCCAGCAGCCAGGGACTTTCCTACGAGCAGTACTTC. Encoded protein: CASSQGLSYEQYF.

The chain recombines TRBV29-1 with TRBJ1-1, with D maybe TRBD1 (6 bases). The CDR3 spans 11 residues. The germline CDR1 and CDR2 sequences are SQVTM and ANQGSEA. V was pared by 8 bases and J by 8 bases, with 15 bases between. The CDR3, as DNA: TGCAGCCTTGCTGGGGGCAGCGAAGCTTTCTTT. It codes for CSLAGGSEAFF.

This rearrangement joins TRBV19 to TRBJ2-7; 7 nucleotides align to TRBD1. V lost 4 bases and J lost 4; bases outside the gene matches: 4. The CDR3 loop spans 13 amino acids. Germline V gene sequence: CDR1 LNHDA, CDR2 SQIVND (reference sequence). CDR3 bases: TGTGCCAGTAGTACCGCGACAGGGTACGAGCAGTACTTC. This sequence encodes CASSTATGYEQYF.

The rearrangement uses TRBV30 and TRBJ2-7; D is undetermined. CDR3 length: 11 amino acids. Germline lookup yields CDR1 GTSNPN and CDR2 SVGIG (reference sequence). V shed 1 base and J shed 2 bases, with 3 bases lying between them. The CDR3 sequence is CAWSATYEQYF. The CDR3 bases are TGTGCCTGGAGTGCGACCTACGAGCAGTACTTC.

The chain combines TRBV30 with TRBJ2-7, with D possibly TRBD1 on 6 matching bases. The CDR3 contains 13 residues. Germline lookup yields CDR1 GTSNPN and CDR2 SVGIG (reference sequence). Trimming removed 7 bases at V and 5 bases at J, with 18 bases between. The CDR3 protein is CASTGKAKHEQYF. The CDR3 DNA follows: TGTGCCTCAACAGGGAAGGCCAAACACGAGCAGTACTTC. The entire variable domain, with the rest obtained from reference TRBV30 and TRBJ2-7, is as follows: SQTIHQWPATLVQPVGSPLSLECTVEGTSNPNLYWYRQAAGRGLQLLFYSVGIGQISSEVPQNLSASRPQDRQFILSSKKLLLSDSGFYLCASTGKAKHEQYFGPGTRLTVT.

This rearrangement joins TRBV19 to TRBJ1-3; D is unresolved. Germline loops: CDR1 LNHDA, CDR2 SQIVND (reference sequence). This CDR3 contains 15 residues. V gave up 0 bases and J gave up 3 bases, with 9 bases separating them. DNA of the CDR3: TGTGCCAGTAGTATAGATGGAGGGAGTGGAAACACCATATATTTT. The encoded protein is CASSIDGGSGNTIYF.

The gene calls are TRBV5-1 and TRBJ2-1; 10 nucleotides agree with TRBD2. The germline V gene has CDR1 SGHRS and CDR2 YFSETQ. The length of the CDR3 is 17 residues. The ends lost 4 bases at V and 2 bases at J; junction bases unmatched: 9. CDR3 nucleotides: TGCGCCAGCAGCGGCCTAAGGAGCGGGAGGGCCTACAATGAGCAGTTCTTC. Translated: CASSGLRSGRAYNEQFF.

The chain recombines TRBV19 with TRBJ2-7, with D unresolved. The V end lost 0 bases, the J end lost 3 bases, and 9 bases lay between the germline ends. CDR3 length: 14 amino acids. In germline, CDR1 is LNHDA, CDR2 SQIVND (reference sequence). The CDR3 sequence: CASSIEVRSYEQYF. CDR3 DNA: TGTGCCAGTAGTATAGAGGTGCGGAGCTACGAGCAGTACTTC. Using reference TRBV19 and TRBJ2-7 for the parts outside the CDR3, the full variable domain is DGGITQSPKYLFRKEGQNVTLSCEQNLNHDAMYWYRQDPGQGLRLIYYSQIVNDFQKGDIAEGYSVSREKKESFPLTVTSAQKNPTAFYLCASSIEVRSYEQYFGPGTRLTVT.

This chain joins TRBV5-5 and TRBJ2-1, with D possibly TRBD2 on 5 matching bases. The V end was cut by 2 bases, the J end by 9 bases, with 15 bases between. This CDR3 is 14 amino acids long. The V gene's germline CDR1 is SGHKS and CDR2 YYEKEE (reference sequence). The CDR3 reads CASSLNPTTVEQFF. The CDR3 nucleotides are TGTGCCAGCAGCTTAAACCCGACTACGGTTGAGCAGTTCTTC.

This chain joins TRBV9 and TRBJ2-5; TRBD1 aligns across 7 bases. Gene TRBJ2-7 matches the end of the DNA better, so the J call may be wrong. The CDR3 consists of 14 residues. Germline CDR1 SGDLS, CDR2 YYNGEE. CDR3 loop: CASSETGSSYEQYF. CDR3 bases: TGTGCCAGCAGCGAGACAGGGTCTTCCTACGAGCAGTACTTC.

This chain links TRBV7-9 with TRBJ2-1, with 10 bases that match TRBD2. After removal of 1 base from V and 5 bases from J, the junction contained 2 bases not matched to a gene. The CDR3 is 15 amino acids. Germline loops: CDR1 SEHNR, CDR2 FQNEAQ (reference sequence). The CDR3 DNA reads as TGTGCCAGCAGCTTAGGGACTAGCGGCCACAATGAGCAGTTCTTC. Protein product: CASSLGTSGHNEQFF.

V is TRBV30 and J is TRBJ2-3; no firm D call. Germline V gene data show CDR1 as GTSNPN and CDR2 as SVGIG (reference sequence). The CDR3 covers 14 residues. The germline V and J ends were trimmed by 1 base and 6 bases, with 14 bases remaining between them. As DNA, the CDR3 is TGTGCCTGGAGTGACGGGCAGAGCCCGGATACGCAGTATTTT. This encodes CAWSDGQSPDTQYF.

The rearrangement joins TRBV30 to TRBJ1-1; D not certain. The germline CDR1 and CDR2 sequences are GTSNPN and SVGIG (reference sequence). The CDR3 runs to 13 residues. Deletions cut 0 bases from V and 3 bases from J, with 8 bases between. The CDR3: CAWSVSSYTEAFF. The CDR3 DNA follows: TGTGCCTGGAGTGTCTCCAGCTACACTGAAGCTTTCTTT.

The count of this clone is one. The chain carries TRBV5-1 and TRBJ1-1, with D possibly TRBD1 on 5 matching bases. With 2 bases removed from V and 1 base from J, the gap between germline ends came to 12 bases. Germline CDR1 and CDR2: SGHRS and YFSETQ. CDR3 length: 15 amino acids. CDR3 nucleotides: TGCGCCAGCAGCTTAGCAGGGTCGGCGAACACTGAAGCTTTCTTT. Protein: CASSLAGSANTEAFF.

The J gene is TRBJ2-1, the V gene TRBV19, with D unclear. V lost 5 bases to trimming and J lost 6 bases, with 5 bases between them. Germline assignment: CDR1 LNHDA and CDR2 SQIVND (reference sequence). The CDR3 loop spans 11 amino acids. The DNA of the CDR3 is TGTGCCAGTAGTGTGGGCAATGAGCAGTTCTTC. It yields the protein CASSVGNEQFF.

V usage is TRBV5-6 and J usage is TRBJ2-3; D remains unclear. This CDR3 region has 13 residues. Trimming removed 0 bases from V and 2 bases from J, with 4 bases in between. The germline CDR1 and CDR2 sequences are SGHDT and YYEEEE. CDR3 residues: CASSLGPTDTQYF. DNA of the CDR3: TGTGCCAGCAGCTTGGGTCCCACAGATACGCAGTATTTT.

This chain connects TRBV5-4 to TRBJ2-1, with TRBD1 as a possible D gene (5 bases). The V gene's germline CDR1 is SGHNT and CDR2 YYREEE (reference sequence). Trimming took off 0 bases at V and 9 bases at J, with 10 bases between the two ends. There are 13 residues in the CDR3. Here the CDR3 reads CASSLEGFGEQFF. Here the CDR3 DNA reads TGTGCCAGCAGCTTGGAGGGGTTTGGTGAGCAGTTCTTC. The whole variable domain, remainder taken from reference TRBV5-4 and TRBJ2-1, is ETGVTQSPTHLIKTRGQQVTLRCSSQSGHNTVSWYQQALGQGPQFIFQYYREEENGRGNFPPRFSGLQFPNYSSELNVNALELDDSALYLCASSLEGFGEQFFGPGTRLTVL.

V usage is TRBV4-3 and J usage is TRBJ1-5; D may be TRBD1 (5 bases). This CDR3 has 13 amino acids. Trimming pared 3 bases from V and 5 bases from J, leaving 8 bases between. The germline V gene has CDR1 LGHNA and CDR2 YSLEER. This CDR3 is CASSHVTDQPQHF. CDR3 nucleotide sequence: TGCGCCAGCAGCCACGTGACAGATCAGCCCCAGCATTTT.